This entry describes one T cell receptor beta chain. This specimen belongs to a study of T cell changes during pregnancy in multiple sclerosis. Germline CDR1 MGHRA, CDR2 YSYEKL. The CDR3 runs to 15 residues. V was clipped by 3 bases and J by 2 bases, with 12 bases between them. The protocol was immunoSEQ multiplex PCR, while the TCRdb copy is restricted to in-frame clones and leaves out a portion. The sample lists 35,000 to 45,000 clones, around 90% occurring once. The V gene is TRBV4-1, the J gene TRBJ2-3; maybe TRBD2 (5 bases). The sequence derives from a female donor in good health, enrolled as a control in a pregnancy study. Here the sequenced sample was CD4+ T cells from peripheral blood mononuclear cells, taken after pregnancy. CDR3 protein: CASSQLGLATDTQYF. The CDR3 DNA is TGCGCCAGCAGCCAGCTCGGACTGGCCACAGATACGCAGTATTTT.